Below are 8 T cell receptor beta chains sequenced from a single sample in a study of blood T cells in healthy people across ages. Combining a sample-barcoded 5' primer with a J-beta primer mix, a second PCR ran for 7 to 11 cycles. TCRdb re-derived calls from the 5' RACE reads in MiXCR, one entry per CDR3 protein. The sample carries over 500,000 distinct CDR3 sequences, 52% recorded once. The sequencing sample was made of blood. All receptors come from an elderly woman in good health.

The chain links TRBV7-9 to TRBJ2-7; D may match TRBD1 or TRBD2 (5 bases each). The CDR3 extends over 15 amino acids. The ends were cut back, 1 base at V and 2 bases at J, with 12 bases in the middle. Germline V lookup: CDR1 SEHNR, CDR2 FQNEAQ (reference sequence). The CDR3 nucleotides read TGTGCCAGCAGCTTAGGCCGGGGCAAACCCTACGAGCAGTACTTC. This gives the protein CASSLGRGKPYEQYF.

The chain joins TRBV7-9 to TRBJ1-1; D is unresolved. Germline assignment: CDR1 SEHNR and CDR2 FQNEAQ (reference sequence). The CDR3 runs 12 residues. V lost 2 bases, J lost 3 bases, and 4 bases lay in between. CDR3 loop: CASSLIYTEAFF. DNA of the CDR3: TGTGCCAGCAGCTTAATATACACTGAAGCTTTCTTT.

The chain couples TRBV12-3 or TRBV12-4 to TRBJ1-5; 7 bases are shared with TRBD1. Germline trimming cut 5 bases from V and 6 bases from J; bases unmatched to any gene: 10. The CDR3 contains 15 residues. This CDR3 reads CASSPRQDRSQPQHF. The CDR3 DNA reads as TGTGCCAGCAGTCCCAGACAGGACAGGTCTCAGCCCCAGCATTTT.

About this clonotype: An end of the junction does not agree with germline; a read error may underlie this. V usage is TRBV10-3 and J usage is TRBJ2-7, with a possible D match to TRBD2 (6 bases). The V gene's germline CDR1 is ENHRY and CDR2 SYGVKD. The CDR3 contains 12 residues. The CDR3, as DNA: TGTGCCAGCAGTGAGTCGACCGGGGGGCAGTACTTC. Amino acids: CASSESTGGQYF.

A few counts support this clonotype. The chain carries TRBV19 and TRBJ1-1; possible D gene TRBD1, 5 bases. Germline values: CDR1 LNHDA, CDR2 SQIVND (reference sequence). V was cut by 2 bases and J by 3 bases, with 13 bases left in between. The CDR3 loop spans 15 amino acids. CDR3 in amino acids: CASSIRGDGYTEAFF. The CDR3 DNA is TGTGCCAGTAGTATAAGAGGGGACGGTTACACTGAAGCTTTCTTT.

This clonotype was seen just once. This chain links TRBV20-1 with TRBJ1-6; D possibly corresponds to TRBD1 (6 bases). The CDR3 has 13 residues. Germline CDR1 is DFQATT and CDR2 is SNEGSKA (reference sequence). Trimming stripped 5 bases from V and 8 bases from J, with 13 bases between. The CDR3 is CSAPGDPYSPLHF. The CDR3 coding sequence is TGCAGTGCTCCAGGGGATCCATATTCACCCCTCCACTTT.

This clonotype was picked up many times. CDR3 amino acids: CSARDFASGGAETQYF. For the CDR3, the DNA is TGCAGTGCTAGAGATTTCGCTAGCGGGGGGGCTGAGACCCAGTACTTC. The chain couples TRBV20-1 to TRBJ2-5; 12 bases match TRBD2. The J segment lost 5 bases and the V segment lost 0 bases, leaving 7 bases of the junction unmatched. This CDR3 has 16 residues. In germline, CDR1 is DFQATT, CDR2 SNEGSKA (reference sequence).

Comment on this clonotype: This may arise from a read error, as a much more abundant clone is one base away. The J gene is TRBJ2-5, the V gene TRBV7-8; TRBD1 agrees at 7 bases. This CDR3 has 15 residues. J gave up 11 bases and V 2 bases, and 14 bases lay outside the gene matches. Germline CDR1 is SGHVS and CDR2 is FQNEAQ. CDR3 amino acids: CASSLQGVFYNEQYF. DNA of the CDR3: TGTGCCAGCAGCTTACAGGGGGTATTCTACAATGAGCAGTACTTC.